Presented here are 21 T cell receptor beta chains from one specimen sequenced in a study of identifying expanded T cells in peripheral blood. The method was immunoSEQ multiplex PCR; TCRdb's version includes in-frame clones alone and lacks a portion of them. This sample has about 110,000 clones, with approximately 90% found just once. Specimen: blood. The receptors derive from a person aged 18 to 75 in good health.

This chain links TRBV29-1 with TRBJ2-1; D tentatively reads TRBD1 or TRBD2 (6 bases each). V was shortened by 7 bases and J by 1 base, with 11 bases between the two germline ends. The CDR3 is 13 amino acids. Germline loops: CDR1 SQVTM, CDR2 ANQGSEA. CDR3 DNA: TGCAGCGAGGGGGGTCCATCCTACAATGAGCAGTTCTTC. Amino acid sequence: CSEGGPSYNEQFF.

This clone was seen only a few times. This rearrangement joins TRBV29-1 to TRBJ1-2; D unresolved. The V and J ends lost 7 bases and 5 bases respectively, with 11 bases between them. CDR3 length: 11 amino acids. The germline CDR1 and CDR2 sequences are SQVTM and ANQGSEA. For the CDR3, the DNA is TGCAGCGCCGGTACGGCTTATGGCTACACCTTC. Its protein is CSAGTAYGYTF.

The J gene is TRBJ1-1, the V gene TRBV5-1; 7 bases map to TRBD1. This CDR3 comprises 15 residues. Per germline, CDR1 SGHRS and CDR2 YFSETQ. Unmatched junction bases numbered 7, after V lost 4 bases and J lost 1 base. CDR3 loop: CASSASGQRNTEAFF. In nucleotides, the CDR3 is TGCGCCAGCAGCGCCTCGGGACAGAGGAACACTGAAGCTTTCTTT.

The CDR3 DNA sequence: TGCGCCAGCAGCCGGGGGGGGCAGGGGATCTACGAGCAGTACTTC. Translation gives CASSRGGQGIYEQYF. The J gene is TRBJ2-7, the V gene TRBV4-3, with TRBD2 as a possible D gene (7 bases). The V end lost 4 bases, the J end lost 3 bases, and 16 bases lay between the germline ends. The CDR3 is made up of 15 amino acids. Germline CDR1 reads LGHNA; CDR2 reads YSLEER.

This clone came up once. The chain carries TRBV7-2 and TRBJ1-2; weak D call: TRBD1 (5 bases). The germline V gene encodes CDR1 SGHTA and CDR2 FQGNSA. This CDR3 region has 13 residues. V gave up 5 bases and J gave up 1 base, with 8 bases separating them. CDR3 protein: CASSRGFNYGYTF. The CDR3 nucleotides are TGTGCCAGCAGCCGGGGGTTTAACTATGGCTACACCTTC.

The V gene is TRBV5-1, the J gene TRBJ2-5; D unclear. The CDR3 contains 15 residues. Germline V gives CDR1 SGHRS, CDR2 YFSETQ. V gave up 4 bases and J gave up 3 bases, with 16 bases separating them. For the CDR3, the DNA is TGCGCCAGCAGCCTTTTTGATAGGGCTAAAGAGACCCAGTACTTC. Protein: CASSLFDRAKETQYF.

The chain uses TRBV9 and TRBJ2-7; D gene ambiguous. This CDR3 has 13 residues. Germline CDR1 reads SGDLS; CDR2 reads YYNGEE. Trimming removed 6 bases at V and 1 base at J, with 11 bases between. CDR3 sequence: CASNLDGSYEQYF. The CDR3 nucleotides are TGTGCCAGCAACCTTGACGGATCCTACGAGCAGTACTTC.

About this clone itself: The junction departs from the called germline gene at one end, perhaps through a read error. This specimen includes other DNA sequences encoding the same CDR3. The CDR3 protein is CASSFFGANVLTF. The DNA for the CDR3 is TGTGCCAGCAGCTTCTTTGGGGCCAACGTCCTGACTTTT. This rearrangement joins TRBV7-2 to TRBJ2-6; possibly TRBD1 for D (5 bases). Germline V CDR1 and CDR2: SGHTA, FQGNSA. This CDR3 spans 13 amino acids. Based on the CDR3 plus reference TRBV7-2 and TRBJ2-6, the full variable domain is GAGVSQSPSNKVTEKGKDVELRCDPISGHTALYWYRQSLGQGLEFLIYFQGNSAPDKSGLPSDRFSAERTGGSVSTLTIQRTQQEDSAVYLCASSFFGANVLTFGAGSRLTVL.

The CDR3 bases are TGTGCCAGCGTGGAATTCCGAGGGTATGTTGGCTACACCTTC. Its translation: CASVEFRGYVGYTF. V and J are TRBV6-5 and TRBJ1-2; D is unclear. The ends were cut back, 8 bases at V and 7 bases at J, with 20 bases in the middle. CDR1 is MNHEY, CDR2 SVGAGI, per germline. This CDR3 comprises 14 residues.

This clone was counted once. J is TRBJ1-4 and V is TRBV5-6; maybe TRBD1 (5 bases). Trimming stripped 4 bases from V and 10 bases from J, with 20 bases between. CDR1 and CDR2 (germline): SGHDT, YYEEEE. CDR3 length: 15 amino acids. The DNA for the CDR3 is TGTGCCAGCAGCCAGACGGGGACGTCAGCGGGAAAACTGTTTTTT. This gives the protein CASSQTGTSAGKLFF.

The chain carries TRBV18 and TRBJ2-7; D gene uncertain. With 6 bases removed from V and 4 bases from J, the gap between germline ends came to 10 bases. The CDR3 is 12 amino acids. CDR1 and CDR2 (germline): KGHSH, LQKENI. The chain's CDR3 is CASSFNLYEQYF. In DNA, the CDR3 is TGTGCCAGCTCGTTTAACCTATACGAGCAGTACTTC.

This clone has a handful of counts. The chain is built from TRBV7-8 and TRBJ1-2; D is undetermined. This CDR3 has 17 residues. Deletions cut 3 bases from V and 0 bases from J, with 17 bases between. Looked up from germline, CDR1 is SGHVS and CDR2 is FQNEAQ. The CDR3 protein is CASSFGYSRRSNYGYTF. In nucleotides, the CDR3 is TGTGCCAGCAGCTTCGGGTACAGTAGACGATCTAACTATGGCTACACCTTC.

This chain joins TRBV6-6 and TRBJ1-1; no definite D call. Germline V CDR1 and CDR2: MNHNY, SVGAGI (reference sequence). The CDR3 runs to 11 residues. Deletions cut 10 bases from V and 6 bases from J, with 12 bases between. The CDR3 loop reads CATYNRPEAFF. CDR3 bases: TGTGCCACCTACAACCGACCTGAAGCTTTCTTT.

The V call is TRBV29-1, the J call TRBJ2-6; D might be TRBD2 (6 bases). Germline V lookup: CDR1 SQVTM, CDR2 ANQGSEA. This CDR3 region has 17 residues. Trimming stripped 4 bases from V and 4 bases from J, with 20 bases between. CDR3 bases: TGCAGCGTTGGCCCCGGGGGATCCCCCTCCGGGGCCAACGTCCTGACTTTC. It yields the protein CSVGPGGSPSGANVLTF.

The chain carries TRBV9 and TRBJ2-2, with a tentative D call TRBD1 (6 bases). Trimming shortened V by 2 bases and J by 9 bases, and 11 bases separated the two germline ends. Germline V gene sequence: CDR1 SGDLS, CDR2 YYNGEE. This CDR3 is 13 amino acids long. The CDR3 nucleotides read TGTGCCAGCAGCGTTATGACAGGTTGGGAGCTGTTTTTT. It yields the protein CASSVMTGWELFF.

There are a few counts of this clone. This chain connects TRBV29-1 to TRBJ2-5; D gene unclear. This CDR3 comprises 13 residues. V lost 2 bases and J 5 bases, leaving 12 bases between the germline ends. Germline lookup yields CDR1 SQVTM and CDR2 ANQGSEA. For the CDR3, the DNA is TGCAGCGTTGAATCTGAGGAAGGTGAGACCCAGTACTTC. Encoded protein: CSVESEEGETQYF.

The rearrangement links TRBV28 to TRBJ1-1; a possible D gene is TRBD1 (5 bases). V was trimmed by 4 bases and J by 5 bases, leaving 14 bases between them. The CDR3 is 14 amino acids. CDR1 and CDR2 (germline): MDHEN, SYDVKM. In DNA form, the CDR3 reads TGTGCCAGCAGTTACCGAGGGGTGATTACTGAAGCTTTCTTT. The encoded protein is CASSYRGVITEAFF.

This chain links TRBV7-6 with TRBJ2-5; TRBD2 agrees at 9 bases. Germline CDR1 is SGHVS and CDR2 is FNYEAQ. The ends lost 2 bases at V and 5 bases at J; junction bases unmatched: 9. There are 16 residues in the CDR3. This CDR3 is CASSLRVAGDGETQYF. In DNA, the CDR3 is TGTGCCAGCAGCTTACGGGTAGCGGGGGATGGTGAGACCCAGTACTTC. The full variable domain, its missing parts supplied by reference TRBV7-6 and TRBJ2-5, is GAGVSQSPRYKVTKRGQDVALRCDPISGHVSLYWYRQALGQGPEFLTYFNYEAQQDKSGLPNDRFSAERPEGSISTLTIQRTEQRDSAMYRCASSLRVAGDGETQYFGPGTRLLVL.

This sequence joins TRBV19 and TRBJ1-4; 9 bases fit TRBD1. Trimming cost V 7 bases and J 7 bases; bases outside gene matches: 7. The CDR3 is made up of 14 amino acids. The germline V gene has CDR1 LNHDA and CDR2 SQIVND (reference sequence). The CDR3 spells CASTRTGVIEKLFF. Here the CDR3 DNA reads TGTGCCAGTACCAGGACAGGGGTTATTGAAAAACTGTTTTTT.

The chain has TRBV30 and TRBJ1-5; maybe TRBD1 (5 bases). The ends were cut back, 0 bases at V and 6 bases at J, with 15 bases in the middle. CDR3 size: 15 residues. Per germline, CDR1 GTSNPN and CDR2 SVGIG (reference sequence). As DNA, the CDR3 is TGTGCCTGGAGTGTACCACTGGGACTTTCTCAGCCCCAGCATTTT. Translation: CAWSVPLGLSQPQHF.

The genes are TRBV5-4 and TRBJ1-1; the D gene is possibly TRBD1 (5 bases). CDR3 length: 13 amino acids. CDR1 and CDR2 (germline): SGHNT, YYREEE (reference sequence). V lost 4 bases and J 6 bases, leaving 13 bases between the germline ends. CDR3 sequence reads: CASSPGLLPEAFF. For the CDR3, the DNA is TGTGCCAGCAGCCCGGGGCTCTTGCCTGAAGCTTTCTTT.